The present TCR beta chain was sequenced within a study of shared clonotypes between healthy human individuals (dated by TCRdb to about 2020). Regarding the study in general: The cohort comprised two women and a few men aged 18 to 49 years. Blood TCR repertoires of four to six healthy adults were deeply sequenced to estimate repertoire size and the extent of clonotype sharing between individuals. Per donor, three plates each were used for CD4 naive and CD4 memory, two for CD8 naive, and one for CD8 memory. Each donor's leukapheresis produced roughly between roughly 0.85 and 9 billion PBMCs. Different laboratories and diverse techniques were used to prepare libraries and sequence TCR repertoires, to increase sequencing depth and limit assay-specific biases.

Using the deep immunoSEQ assay, multiplex PCR amplified TCR CDR3 regions from genomic DNA. Extracted genomic DNA from each cell subset was spread evenly across all wells of several immunoSEQ 96-well plates, with each plate serving as a replicate. For sorted subsets, about 210 ng of genomic DNA, equivalent to roughly 33,000 T cell genomes, went into each replicate PCR. Purified libraries were quantified with a Qubit 3.0 fluorometer, sized on a Bioanalyzer 2100, and re-quantified with the KAPA Library Quantification kit. Each immunoSEQ 96-well plate was sequenced on its own single-read 150-cycle Illumina NextSeq 550 flow cell. From the authors' description of their analysis: Because only junctional sequences without quality scores were contained in the immunoSEQ output, filtering matching that applied to full-length reads could not be performed. Sequences were annotated with PyIR, a Python wrapper for IgBLAST v1.9, using IMGT germline references to assign V/J genes and CDR3. Reads with weak V/J assignments (E-value above 1e-6), missing CDR3, stop codons, out-of-frame junctions, or ambiguous translated residues were removed. A V3J clonotype was defined by an identical inferred V gene, J gene, and CDR3 amino acid sequence. Percentage overlap between repertoires was calculated by dividing the number of shared unique clonotypes by the size of the smaller repertoire. RTK rarefaction, the Chao1 estimator, and Recon v2.1 estimates of unobserved clonotypes were used to assess repertoire richness. For all TCRbeta clonotypes obtained by the gDNA method from a handful of donors, generation probabilities were computed with OLGA. This immuneACCESS table, as held by TCRdb, lists in-frame sequences with V and J called but not all clones. Of the missing ones, under half trace to an unresolved V gene in checked studies; the others have no known cause. The DNA gave D and trimming, while V, J and clone size come from that table. Recorded for this sample are a few million clones; around 90% of them occurred a single time. The top ten hold around 0.15% of the sample.

The donors were healthy, HIV-negative adults who had no recently reported acute infections or vaccinations. All donors were Caucasian adults living in Nashville, Tennessee, USA. CD4+ T cells were enriched through magnetic negative selection, after which naive cells were positively selected on CD45RA and the remaining negative fraction served as the memory subset. Blood was collected by leukapheresis, and PBMCs were isolated by Ficoll-Histopaque density gradient centrifugation and then cryopreserved in liquid nitrogen vapor phase. Purity and quantity of every magnetically sorted T cell population were checked by analytical flow cytometry. Each sorted fraction had its genomic DNA isolated and then quantified by UV absorbance on a Nanodrop 2000c. Spanning cysteine to phenylalanine, the CDR3 consists of 17 amino acids. Of all the DNA, just the CDR3 is kept, 51 bases in frame from base 1. Reading the germline V gene gives CDR1 SGHTA and CDR2 FQGNSA. Between the V and J ends, shortened by 4 bases and 5 bases respectively, the junction contains 24 bases.

Paper-wide results and their limitations: Incomplete sequencing was indicated by rarefaction of sorted-subset datasets, despite the large sequencing depth. Sampling was limited to blood, and TCR repertoires in tissue likely differ from TCR repertoires in blood. Compared with non-shared clonotypes, clonotypes shared by all four sorted-subset donors had higher generation probabilities. When a handful of donors were compared, the shared fraction of clonotypes was around 4.6% for naive CD4, 3.5% to 4% for naive CD8, about 2.4% for memory CD4, and 0.35% to 0.4% for memory CD8. The genetic and exposure-history diversity represented was limited by the small number of donors. Naive subsets generally had larger estimated clonotype richness than memory subsets. Pairwise subsampling led to the expectation that sequencing depth would affect the degree of clonotype sharing among donors.

This clone was seen a single time. Its antigen is not yet known. Per-base qualities were not stored, and no clone one base away is much larger. The V and J segments used are TRBV7-2 and TRBJ2-7, and possibly TRBD2, on 5 matching bases. Source material: naive CD4+ T cells sorted from blood. The cell subset or site label on this specimen signifies: CD45RA+ positively selected. This clonotype was sampled from a man aged 18 to 29 in good health. The CDR3 reads as follows: CASSSRVSSLVSNEQYF. The nucleotide sequence is TGTGCCAGCAGCTCGCGGGTCTCTTCATTAGTGTCTAACGAGCAGTACTTC.